The T cell receptor (beta chain) described here comes from a study of T cell repertoires in cytomegalovirus infection. Study-wide findings and caveats: Individuals carrying CMV plus the relevant HLA were identified by cumulative frequency of public TCR beta families.

This clonotype was picked up a small number of times. Its specificity is not known. Trimming removed 6 bases from V and 7 bases from J; junction bases left unmatched: 1. Germline-derived CDR1 and CDR2 are ENHRY and SYGVKD. The CDR3 spans 13 residues. Using its own MiXCR run on the reads, TCRdb lists one record per CDR3 protein. Of 300,000 to 450,000 distinct CDR3 sequences listed, about a sixth were seen once; the top ten hold around 10%. The sequence came from a human donor in good health (CMV status not recorded). Some clones in this sample may be carry-over from other donors' samples. The sample taken for sequencing was PBMCs. The chain has TRBV10-3 and TRBJ1-5; 12 positions match TRBD1. CDR3 amino acids: CAIRGQGAQPQHF. DNA for the CDR3: TGTGCCATCAGGGGACAGGGGGCGCAGCCCCAGCATTTT.